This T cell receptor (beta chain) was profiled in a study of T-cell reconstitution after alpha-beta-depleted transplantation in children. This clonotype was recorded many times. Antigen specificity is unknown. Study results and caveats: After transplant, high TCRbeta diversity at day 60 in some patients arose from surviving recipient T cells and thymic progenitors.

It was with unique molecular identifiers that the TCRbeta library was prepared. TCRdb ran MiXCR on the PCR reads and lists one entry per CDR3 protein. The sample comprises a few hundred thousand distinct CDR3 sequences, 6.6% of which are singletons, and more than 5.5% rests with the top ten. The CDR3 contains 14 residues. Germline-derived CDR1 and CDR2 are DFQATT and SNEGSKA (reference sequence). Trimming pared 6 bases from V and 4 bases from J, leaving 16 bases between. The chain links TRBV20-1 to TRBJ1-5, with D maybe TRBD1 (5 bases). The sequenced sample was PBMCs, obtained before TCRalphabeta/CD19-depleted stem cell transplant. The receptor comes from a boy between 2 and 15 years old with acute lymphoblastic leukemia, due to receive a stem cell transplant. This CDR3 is CSAYRDDGNQPQHF. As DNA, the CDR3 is TGCAGTGCCTACCGGGACGATGGAAATCAGCCCCAGCATTTT.